This is a list of T cell receptor beta chains from one sample in a study of post-analysis software for immune sequencing data. TCRdb processed the PCR reads anew with MiXCR; each CDR3 protein has one entry. The sample contains around 700,000 distinct CDR3 sequences, more than 50% of which appear only once. The sample taken for sequencing was blood. The receptors were sampled from a girl aged 2-10 years with multiple sclerosis. Both conserved end residues are part of each CDR3. D genes are given only for firm matches. Size is stated for part of the rows, as once, few or many counts, or as a class when the clone is expanded.

V gene,J gene,clone size,D gene,CDR3 protein,CDR3 DNA
TRBV29-1,TRBJ1-2,once,.,CSVEDRVGGYTF,TGCAGCGTTGAAGATAGGGTAGGAGGCTACACCTTC
TRBV20-1,TRBJ2-1,.,.,CSARGFGQVINEQFF,TGCAGTGCTAGAGGATTTGGGCAGGTAATCAATGAGCAGTTCTTC
TRBV29-1,TRBJ2-1,.,TRBD1,CSVDRGGAMGNEQFF,TGCAGCGTTGATAGAGGGGGCGCAATGGGCAATGAGCAGTTCTTC
TRBV3-1,TRBJ1-2,.,.,CASSSRSMNYGYTF,TGTGCCAGCAGCTCGCGATCCATGAACTATGGCTACACCTTC
TRBV20-1,TRBJ2-5,.,TRBD1,CSAPGTEETQYF,TGCAGTGCTCCCGGGACAGAAGAGACCCAGTACTTC
TRBV12-3/TRBV12-4,TRBJ1-1,.,TRBD1,CASTKTLGQGRTEAFF,TGTGCCAGCACGAAAACCCTGGGACAGGGGAGGACTGAAGCTTTCTTT
TRBV6-5,TRBJ2-5,.,.,CASSRGQLLETQYF,TGTGCCAGCAGCAGAGGACAGCTCTTAGAGACCCAGTACTTC
TRBV5-1,TRBJ2-1,few,.,CASSLVASVGYNEQFF,TGCGCCAGCAGCTTGGTGGCTAGCGTAGGGTACAATGAGCAGTTCTTC
TRBV29-1,TRBJ2-1,once,TRBD2,CSVPGLANYNEQFF,TGCAGCGTTCCGGGACTAGCAAACTACAATGAGCAGTTCTTC
TRBV20-1,TRBJ2-3,once,.,CSARHSDTQYF,TGCAGTGCTAGACACTCAGATACGCAGTATTTT
TRBV6-2/TRBV6-3,TRBJ2-7,.,.,CASSVDSTSYEQYF,TGTGCCAGCAGTGTGGATAGTACCTCCTACGAGCAGTACTTC
TRBV29-1,TRBJ1-1,.,.,CSALEAGRTEAFF,TGCAGCGCCCTGGAAGCCGGGAGGACTGAAGCTTTCTTT
TRBV7-2,TRBJ2-5,few,.,CASSNRSTETQYF,TGTGCCAGCAGCAACCGCTCGACAGAGACCCAGTACTTC
TRBV7-6,TRBJ1-5,few,.,CASSLGLGRQGESNQPQHF,TGTGCCAGCAGCTTAGGCCTAGGTCGGCAGGGAGAAAGCAATCAGCCCCAGCATTTT
TRBV27,TRBJ2-5,few,.,CASSLFQGETQYF,TGTGCCAGCAGTTTATTCCAGGGGGAGACCCAGTACTTC
TRBV7-9,TRBJ2-1,few,.,CALTGSSYNEQFF,TGTGCCCTTACAGGGAGCTCCTACAATGAGCAGTTCTTC
TRBV6-1,TRBJ2-1,.,TRBD1,CASSEVPGGYNEQFF,TGTGCCAGCAGTGAAGTACCAGGGGGTTACAATGAGCAGTTCTTC
TRBV6-2/TRBV6-3,TRBJ2-5,few,.,CASRLKETQYF,TGTGCCAGCAGGCTGAAAGAGACCCAGTACTTC
TRBV3-1,TRBJ2-6,few,.,CASSQWGPGANVLTF,TGTGCCAGCAGCCAATGGGGGCCTGGGGCCAACGTCCTGACTTTC
TRBV6-2/TRBV6-3,TRBJ1-5,few,TRBD1,CASSYSRTGDYLGNQPQHF,TGTGCCAGCAGTTACTCACGGACAGGGGATTACCTTGGCAATCAGCCCCAGCATTTT
TRBV27,TRBJ2-7,.,TRBD2,CASSLAGDFYEQYF,TGTGCCAGCAGTTTAGCGGGAGATTTCTACGAGCAGTACTTC
TRBV20-1,TRBJ2-3,.,.,CSAEASGALTTQYF,TGCAGTGCCGAGGCATCCGGGGCTCTTACTACGCAGTATTTT
TRBV29-1,TRBJ2-3,few,TRBD1,CSVRPRDRGADTQYF,TGCAGCGTGCGACCTAGGGACAGGGGAGCGGATACGCAGTATTTT
TRBV12-3/TRBV12-4,TRBJ1-1,.,.,CASSTDQGTEAFF,TGTGCCAGCAGTACAGACCAGGGGACTGAAGCTTTCTTT
TRBV20-1,TRBJ1-2,few,.,CSAEGQPNYGYTF,TGCAGTGCTGAGGGACAACCGAACTATGGCTACACCTTC
TRBV5-5,TRBJ2-3,.,.,CASSLGSVADTQYF,TGTGCCAGCAGCTTGGGCAGCGTGGCAGATACGCAGTATTTT
TRBV6-1,TRBJ2-7,few,TRBD2,CASSPTIRAGGPLSYEQYF,TGTGCCAGCAGTCCCACGATCCGGGCGGGGGGTCCCCTTTCCTACGAGCAGTACTTC
TRBV10-3,TRBJ2-5,.,TRBD1,CAISGDRGLQETQYF,TGTGCCATCAGCGGGGACAGGGGCCTCCAAGAGACCCAGTACTTC
TRBV3-1,TRBJ2-5,.,.,CASSQVTGAGETQYF,TGTGCCAGCAGCCAAGTCACGGGTGCGGGAGAGACCCAGTACTTC
TRBV5-1,TRBJ1-2,.,.,CASSLYWVSPPENGYTF,TGCGCCAGCAGCTTGTATTGGGTTTCTCCACCTGAGAATGGCTACACCTTC
TRBV7-7,TRBJ2-5,few,TRBD1,CASSRDRGDETQYF,TGTGCCAGCAGCCGGGACAGGGGGGATGAGACCCAGTACTTC
TRBV20-1,TRBJ1-5,.,.,CSASAGAMGSNQPQHF,TGCAGTGCTAGTGCCGGGGCCATGGGTAGCAATCAGCCCCAGCATTTT
TRBV4-1,TRBJ2-1,few,TRBD1,CASSQEWLSDPRQGVNEQFF,TGCGCCAGCAGCCAAGAATGGCTCTCGGACCCCCGACAGGGGGTCAATGAGCAGTTCTTC
TRBV12-3/TRBV12-4,TRBJ2-1,.,.,CASSTTSGWQFF,TGTGCCAGCAGCACAACATCAGGGTGGCAGTTCTTC
TRBV14,TRBJ1-2,.,.,CASSPLVPREGYTF,TGTGCCAGTAGCCCCCTGGTCCCTCGGGAGGGCTACACCTTC
TRBV5-1,TRBJ2-1,.,.,CASSFSDGNEQFF,TGCGCCAGCAGCTTTTCCGATGGCAATGAGCAGTTCTTC
TRBV12-3/TRBV12-4,TRBJ2-1,.,TRBD1,CASSKQGYNEQFF,TGTGCCAGCAGTAAACAGGGGTACAATGAGCAGTTCTTC